These 22 T cell receptor beta chains were sequenced from one sample in a study of PD-1 blockade in classical Hodgkin lymphoma. Method: immunoSEQ multiplex PCR; TCRdb's copy keeps in-frame clones and lacks some. The sample holds about 13,000 clones, 85% to 90% seen once. Relapse after autologous stem cell transplantation occurred in every patient, and brentuximab vedotin exposure varied. It was by magnetic negative selection that CD4+ T cells were purified from thawed PBMCs. This specimen consisted of CD4+ T cells from blood, obtained at baseline. These receptors all stem from a human donor with classical Hodgkin lymphoma.

This chain uses TRBV4-1 with TRBJ2-1, with 9 nucleotides matching TRBD2. The ends lost 1 base at V and 3 bases at J; junction bases unmatched: 7. The germline CDR1 and CDR2 sequences are MGHRA and YSYEKL. This CDR3 region has 17 residues. The CDR3 protein is CASSQGILAGNYNEQFF. In nucleotides, the CDR3 is TGCGCCAGCAGCCAAGGTATTCTAGCGGGAAACTACAATGAGCAGTTCTTC.

The rearrangement joins TRBV28 to TRBJ1-1, with 12 bases lining up with TRBD1. The CDR3 contains 16 residues. Germline CDR1 reads MDHEN; CDR2 reads SYDVKM. V shed 5 bases, J shed 5 bases, and the junction held 9 bases outside the gene matches. The CDR3 DNA reads TGTGCCAGCAGTCCCCGGGACAGGGGGCGTAGGACTGAAGCTTTCTTT. It translates to CASSPRDRGRRTEAFF.

The CDR3 is CASRDRPVTEAFF. CDR3 coding DNA: TGTGCCAGCAGGGACAGGCCCGTCACTGAAGCTTTCTTT. The chain carries TRBV6-6 and TRBJ1-1; 7 positions agree with TRBD1. After removal of 6 bases from V and 4 bases from J, the junction contained 5 bases not matched to a gene. Germline CDR1 and CDR2: MNHNY and SVGAGI (reference sequence). The CDR3 covers 13 residues.

This clone was counted between two and nine times. The rearrangement links TRBV7-2 to TRBJ1-2; the D is unclear. The CDR3 is made up of 11 amino acids. Germline CDR1 is SGHTA and CDR2 is FQGNSA. V lost 6 bases to trimming and J lost 3 bases, with 5 bases between them. This CDR3 is CASRSYYGYTF. DNA for the CDR3: TGTGCCAGCAGGTCGTACTATGGCTACACCTTC.

The J gene is TRBJ1-5, the V gene TRBV28; D may be TRBD1 (5 bases). V was trimmed by 6 bases and J by 0 bases, leaving 15 bases between them. Germline V gene data show CDR1 as MDHEN and CDR2 as SYDVKM. The CDR3 sequence is 16 residues long. CDR3 nucleotides: TGTGCCAGCAGACCAGGGTCAACGTATAGCAATCAGCCCCAGCATTTT. This translates into CASRPGSTYSNQPQHF.

The V gene is TRBV5-5, the J gene TRBJ2-1; 12 bases line up with TRBD1. Trimming at V came to 3 bases and at J to 2 bases, leaving 3 bases not matched to a gene. Germline values: CDR1 SGHKS, CDR2 YYEKEE (reference sequence). The CDR3 spans 16 residues. The CDR3 bases are TGTGCCAGCAGCTGGGGACAGGGGGCCACCTACAATGAGCAGTTCTTC. It yields the protein CASSWGQGATYNEQFF.

This clone was seen a single time. The chain is built from TRBV6-5 and TRBJ1-3; no clear D. The germline V and J ends were trimmed by 6 bases and 0 bases, with 9 bases remaining between them. This CDR3 comprises 14 residues. Germline CDR1 and CDR2: MNHEY and SVGAGI. In DNA, the CDR3 is TGTGCCAGCAGCCCGGGGTTCTCTGGAAACACCATATATTTT. Residues: CASSPGFSGNTIYF.

This clone came up a few times. The CDR3 loop reads CASSDSNTGQPQHF. The CDR3 DNA reads as TGTGCCAGCAGTGACTCGAATACCGGTCAGCCCCAGCATTTT. V usage is TRBV6-4 and J usage is TRBJ1-5; D is ambiguous. The germline gives CDR1 MRHNA, CDR2 SNTAGT. The CDR3 covers 14 residues. Trimming stripped 0 bases from V and 6 bases from J, with 9 bases between.

The rearrangement joins TRBV5-1 to TRBJ2-3, with unresolved D. Trimming removed 1 base at V and 6 bases at J, with 15 bases between. Germline V gives CDR1 SGHRS, CDR2 YFSETQ. The CDR3 length is 15 residues. Here the CDR3 reads CASSLQTAGTDTQYF. In nucleotides, the CDR3 is TGCGCCAGCAGCTTGCAGACCGCTGGAACGGATACGCAGTATTTT.

This sequence joins TRBV9 and TRBJ1-1, with 8 bases identical to TRBD1. This CDR3 contains 14 residues. The V and J ends lost 3 bases and 4 bases, in that order; junction bases with no gene match: 5. CDR1 is SGDLS and CDR2 is YYNGEE in the germline V gene. The CDR3: CASSAGTGGTEAFF. The CDR3, as DNA: TGTGCCAGCAGCGCTGGGACAGGCGGCACTGAAGCTTTCTTT.

The chain carries TRBV6-5 and TRBJ2-1; 12 bases fit TRBD2. Germline loops: CDR1 MNHEY, CDR2 SVGAGI. The CDR3 has 15 amino acids. The V and J ends lost 4 bases and 9 bases, in that order; junction bases with no gene match: 7. The CDR3 DNA is TGTGCCAGCAGTTGGAGACTAGCGGGAGAAGGTGAGCAGTTCTTC. Translated: CASSWRLAGEGEQFF.

The sample holds one count of this clone. The chain is built from TRBV5-1 and TRBJ2-1; 12 nucleotides match TRBD2. Germline V lookup: CDR1 SGHRS, CDR2 YFSETQ. V shed 4 bases, J shed 1 base, and the junction held 6 bases outside the gene matches. This CDR3 has 17 residues. CDR3 sequence (DNA): TGCGCCAGCAGCGGGGGACTAGCGGGCTTATCCTACAATGAGCAGTTCTTC. Protein product: CASSGGLAGLSYNEQFF.

The genes are TRBV30 and TRBJ2-3, with 10 bases matching TRBD2. This CDR3 has 17 residues. The V segment lost 3 bases and the J segment 4 bases; nucleotides outside the gene matches: 13. The germline CDR1 and CDR2 sequences are GTSNPN and SVGIG (reference sequence). As DNA, the CDR3 is TGTGCCTGGAGGGCTTTTGGACTAGCGGACTTCCCAGATACGCAGTATTTT. Translating gives CAWRAFGLADFPDTQYF.

V is TRBV4-2 and J is TRBJ1-3; a weak D match, TRBD1 (5 bases). CDR3 length: 16 residues. CDR1 and CDR2 from the germline V gene are LGHNA and YNFKEQ. V was shortened by 0 bases and J by 4 bases, with 13 bases between the two germline ends. The CDR3 sequence is CASSQELSGGGNTIYF. Here the CDR3 DNA reads TGTGCCAGCAGCCAAGAGTTGTCGGGGGGGGGAAACACCATATATTTT.

The chain is built from TRBV6-1 and TRBJ2-7; D ambiguous. Germline CDR1 MNHNS, CDR2 SASEGT. V lost 1 base and J 2 bases, leaving 18 bases between the germline ends. The CDR3 is 17 residues long. CDR3 residues: CASSEVGVGPAAYEQYF. The CDR3 DNA sequence: TGTGCCAGCAGTGAAGTTGGTGTCGGGCCAGCCGCCTACGAGCAGTACTTC.

J is TRBJ2-1 and V is TRBV5-1; TRBD2 matches 11 bases. This CDR3 comprises 16 residues. CDR1 and CDR2 from the germline V gene are SGHRS and YFSETQ. The V segment lost 8 bases and the J segment 6 bases; nucleotides outside the gene matches: 13. The CDR3 coding sequence is TGCGCCAGTACTAGCGGGGGAACCGTCAGCATCAATGAGCAGTTCTTC. It yields the protein CASTSGGTVSINEQFF.

In its sample, this clone was seen a few times. The chain uses TRBV29-1 and TRBJ1-1; a possible D gene is TRBD1 (5 bases). From germline, CDR1 is SQVTM and CDR2 ANQGSEA. Trimming took 7 bases from V and 2 from J, leaving 17 bases between them. This CDR3 spans 14 amino acids. CDR3 amino acids: CSAKPPGTNTEAFF. CDR3 bases: TGCAGCGCAAAGCCCCCAGGGACCAACACTGAAGCTTTCTTT.

For this clone: The junction departs from germline at one end; a sequencing error may be responsible. The V call is TRBV7-9, the J call TRBJ2-3, with D perhaps TRBD2 (6 bases). In germline, CDR1 is SEHNR, CDR2 FQNEAQ (reference sequence). The length of the CDR3 is 15 residues. CDR3 DNA sequence: TGTGCCAGCAGCTTAAGTACGGGACTTCAACTCTCCCCTCTTTTT. It codes for CASSLSTGLQLSPLF.

The rearrangement uses TRBV5-8 and TRBJ2-5; 8 bases are shared with TRBD2. The CDR3 is 15 residues long. The germline CDR1 and CDR2 sequences are SGHTS and YDEGEE. J gave up 3 bases and V 3 bases, and 7 bases lay outside the gene matches. The CDR3 here is CASSSPAGAEETQYF. DNA for the CDR3: TGTGCCAGCAGCTCTCCAGCGGGGGCCGAAGAGACCCAGTACTTC.

The genes are TRBV7-2 and TRBJ2-7; 8 bases match TRBD2. Trimming took 1 base from V and 3 from J; bases not matched to a gene: 5. CDR3 length equals 15 residues. Germline CDR1 SGHTA, CDR2 FQGNSA. The CDR3 reads CASSLDRGTSYEQYF. The DNA of the CDR3 is TGTGCCAGCAGCTTAGATCGTGGGACTAGCTACGAGCAGTACTTC.

The chain carries TRBV18 and TRBJ2-1; TRBD2 agrees at 10 bases. The CDR3 consists of 17 residues. Germline V gene data show CDR1 as KGHSH and CDR2 as LQKENI. V lost 1 base and J lost 4; bases outside the gene matches: 7. This CDR3 is CASSPLLAGAVYNEQFF. In DNA, the CDR3 is TGTGCCAGCTCACCACTGCTAGCGGGAGCAGTTTACAATGAGCAGTTCTTC.

CDR3 sequence (DNA): TGTGCCACCCAGGACCATAGGTCCTACGAGCAGTACTTC. Translated: CATQDHRSYEQYF. The rearrangement links TRBV6-1 to TRBJ2-7; D call uncertain. Germline V gene lookup returns CDR1 MNHNS and CDR2 SASEGT. Trimming shortened V by 10 bases and J by 1 base, and 14 bases separated the two germline ends. CDR3 size: 13 residues.